This T cell receptor (beta chain) is drawn from a study of technical replicates of blood from a handful of donors. TCRdb's copy holds only in-frame clones and misses some; the assay was immunoSEQ multiplex PCR. The sample lists more than 65,000 clones; about 95% were seen once. The CDR3 consists of 15 residues. V lost 3 bases to trimming and J lost 4 bases, with 12 bases between them. CDR1 and CDR2 (germline): WNHNN, SYGVQD (reference sequence). Material for sequencing was T cells isolated from PBMCs. The chain links TRBV10-1 to TRBJ1-4; unclear D gene. This TCR was recovered from a human donor in good health. CDR3 nucleotides: TGCGCCAGCAGTGATCGGGCGGGAGATAATGAAAAACTGTTTTTT. Its translation is CASSDRAGDNEKLFF.